The 4 T cell receptor beta chains below were found in one sample sequenced in a study of radiotherapy plus CTLA-4 blockade in lung cancer. Sequencing used immunoSEQ multiplex PCR; TCRdb keeps in-frame clones, though not all of them. The table has roughly 120,000 clones, 78% seen once. Source: peripheral blood, taken from a patient treated with radiotherapy plus ipilimumab. These receptors came from a human donor with non-small cell lung cancer who had a partial response to radiotherapy plus ipilimumab.

CDR3 sequence reads: CASSIRDRGIEAFF. CDR3 DNA: TGTGCCAGCAGTATCCGGGACAGGGGGATTGAAGCTTTCTTT. The chain is built from TRBV7-8 and TRBJ1-1, with 11 bases lining up with TRBD1. J gave up 7 bases and V 6 bases, and 7 bases lay outside the gene matches. This CDR3 contains 14 residues. The V gene's germline CDR1 is SGHVS and CDR2 FQNEAQ.

This clone was observed a single time. The rearrangement joins TRBV6-1 to TRBJ1-5; a weak D match, TRBD1 (5 bases). Germline CDR1 MNHNS, CDR2 SASEGT. Trimming took 7 bases from V and 6 from J, leaving 10 bases between them. This CDR3 is built from 12 residues. CDR3 in amino acids: CASTRVGQPQHF. CDR3 DNA sequence: TGTGCCAGCACCAGGGTCGGTCAGCCCCAGCATTTT.

CDR3 coding DNA: TGCGCCAGCAGCTCCCCCCCGGGCGAGCAGTACTTC. Translating it yields CASSSPPGEQYF. The chain employs TRBV5-1 and TRBJ2-7; no clear D. The CDR3 covers 12 residues. V lost 3 bases to trimming and J lost 6 bases, with 10 bases between them. Per the germline V gene, CDR1 is SGHRS and CDR2 is YFSETQ.

V is TRBV19 and J is TRBJ1-2; no definite D call. CDR1 and CDR2 (germline): LNHDA, SQIVND (reference sequence). The CDR3 runs 12 residues. Between the trimmed V and J ends, which lost 5 bases and 7 bases, there was a span of 11 bases. CDR3 protein: CASSPRRGGYTF. DNA for the CDR3: TGTGCCAGTAGTCCTCGACGGGGTGGCTACACCTTC. The entire variable domain, with the rest obtained from reference TRBV19 and TRBJ1-2, is as follows: DGGITQSPKYLFRKEGQNVTLSCEQNLNHDAMYWYRQDPGQGLRLIYYSQIVNDFQKGDIAEGYSVSREKKESFPLTVTSAQKNPTAFYLCASSPRRGGYTFGSGTRLTVV.